One and the same sample provided the 22 T cell receptor beta chains below, sequenced in a study of circulating CD8 cells and anti-PD-1 response in melanoma (dated by TCRdb to the early 2020s). Using a BD FACSAria II cell sorter, four subsets defined by PD-1 and/or TIGIT were sorted out of live CD3+CD8+TCRalphabeta+ cells. Sequenced using a NextSeq 500. TCR libraries were prepared from about 15 ng of total RNA with the QIAseq Immune Repertoire RNA Library Kit, Human TCR Panel. Using fastp trimming at Q25 and MiXCR clonotype assembly, TCRdb reanalyzed the public sequencing data and kept in-frame beta chains. Each entry is one CDR3 protein sequence, shown with its most common DNA and genes. This sample gives around 300 distinct CDR3 sequences in total; roughly 15% of them show up just once. The ten most abundant clones make up around 62% of the sample. Source: CD8+ T cells from PBMCs, taken at baseline or after one month of anti-PD-1 therapy (not recorded which). These TCRs come from a human donor with melanoma.

Only a few counts were recorded for this clonotype. It may be a read error: a sequence one base away is much more abundant. V gene TRBV29-1 combines with J gene TRBJ2-1; 9 bases align to TRBD2. J lost 10 bases, V lost 1 base, and 11 bases had no gene match. In germline, CDR1 is SQVTM, CDR2 ANQGSEA. CDR3 length: 15 residues. The CDR3 DNA reads TGCAGCGTTGAAGCGGGTGCGGGAGGGCAACAAGAGCAGTTCTTC. Amino acid sequence: CSVEAGAGGQQEQFF.

In this sample, this clonotype turned up a few times. The CDR3 nucleotides read TGCAGTGCTAGAGATCGAAGTCGCTCTGGAAACACCATATATTTT. This encodes CSARDRSRSGNTIYF. The chain uses TRBV20-1 and TRBJ1-3; D is unresolved. V lost 0 bases and J 0 bases, leaving 9 bases between the germline ends. This CDR3 has 15 residues. Germline V gene lookup returns CDR1 DFQATT and CDR2 SNEGSKA (reference sequence).

This clonotype is termed medium-sized. This chain links TRBV29-1 with TRBJ2-1; 11 nucleotides match TRBD1. The germline V gene has CDR1 SQVTM and CDR2 ANQGSEA. V shed 5 bases and J 7 bases; nucleotides not matched to a gene: 10. The CDR3 runs 15 residues. This CDR3 is CSVRRTGGALNEQFF. The CDR3 region has the DNA TGCAGCGTTAGACGGACAGGGGGCGCATTGAATGAGCAGTTCTTC.

A note on this clonotype: Germline and junction disagree at one end, which may indicate a read error. CDR3 in DNA: TGTGCCAGCAATCAGGAGTCAGGGTATGAAGGCAACCAGCCCCGGCATTTT. Protein sequence: CASNQESGYEGNQPRHF. The chain is built from TRBV28 and TRBJ1-5; weak D call: TRBD1 (5 bases). The CDR3 extends over 17 amino acids. Germline assignment: CDR1 MDHEN and CDR2 SYDVKM.

This clonotype is large. The V call is TRBV28, the J call TRBJ2-1; 9 bases are a match to TRBD2. The CDR3 is 16 residues long. With 5 bases clipped from V and 1 base from J, the junction kept 6 bases outside the gene matches. CDR1 and CDR2 from the germline V gene are MDHEN and SYDVKM. This CDR3 is CASSPSSGRSYNEQFF. Here the CDR3 DNA reads TGTGCCAGCAGTCCGTCCAGCGGGAGGTCCTACAATGAGCAGTTCTTC.

By frequency in the sample, this clonotype is medium-sized (0.01 to 0.1%). V and J are TRBV28 and TRBJ2-2; perhaps TRBD1 as D (8 bases). Germline assignment: CDR1 MDHEN and CDR2 SYDVKM. V lost 5 bases and J lost 4, with 20 bases in between. This CDR3 contains 17 residues. The CDR3 DNA follows: TGTGCCAGCAGTACCCTCATAAACAGGGGGGGCACCGGGGAGCTGTTTTTT. The encoded protein is CASSTLINRGGTGELFF.

A note on this clonotype: Only one base separates this from a far larger clonotype, so it likely reflects a read error. CDR3 amino acids: CASSRLARGTGELYF. DNA of the CDR3: TGTGCCAGCAGCCGGCTAGCGAGAGGCACCGGGGAGCTGTATTTT. V is TRBV7-3 and J is TRBJ2-3, with D possibly TRBD2 on 6 matching bases. The CDR3 loop spans 15 amino acids. Germline loops: CDR1 SGHTA, CDR2 FQGTGA. Between the trimmed V and J ends, which lost 5 bases and 14 bases, there was a span of 26 bases.

This clonotype is medium-sized. The chain couples TRBV28 to TRBJ2-5; the D is unclear. V was shortened by 8 bases and J by 2 bases, with 18 bases between the two germline ends. The CDR3 contains 15 residues. The germline V gene has CDR1 MDHEN and CDR2 SYDVKM. The CDR3 reads CASSPPSEYQETQYF. The CDR3 DNA is TGTGCCAGCTCACCTCCCTCGGAATATCAAGAGACCCAGTACTTC.

By sample share, this clonotype is large. CDR3 nucleotide sequence: TGTGCCAGCAGTGAATCCCCAGGTAGCGGGAGCTCCTACGAGCAGTACTTC. Translated, it gives CASSESPGSGSSYEQYF. The chain employs TRBV2 and TRBJ2-7, with TRBD2 matching over 9 bases. Germline V CDR1 and CDR2: SNHLY, FYNNEI. Germline trimming cut 2 bases from V and 0 bases from J; bases unmatched to any gene: 8. The CDR3 contains 17 residues.

Concerning this clonotype: Given a much more abundant clone one base away, this may be a read error. The CDR3 loop is CASRTVADMSSYEQYF. CDR3 nucleotide sequence: TGTGCCAGCAGGACTGTGGCGGATATGAGCTCCTACGAGCAGTACTTC. The rearrangement joins TRBV28 to TRBJ2-7; no clear D gene. V shed 6 bases and J shed 0 bases, with 18 bases lying between them. The CDR3 runs 16 residues. Per the germline V gene, CDR1 is MDHEN and CDR2 is SYDVKM.

By share, this clonotype ranks as large (0.1 to 1%). This chain links TRBV28 with TRBJ2-1, with 16 bases lining up with TRBD2. In germline, CDR1 is MDHEN, CDR2 SYDVKM. V lost 4 bases, J lost 8 bases, and 2 bases stayed unmatched. The CDR3 runs to 15 residues. The DNA for the CDR3 is TGTGCCAGCAGTTGGGGACTAGCGGGAGGGTATGAGCAGTTCTTC. As protein: CASSWGLAGGYEQFF.

This clonotype ranks as medium-sized. This chain connects TRBV3-1 to TRBJ2-3, with TRBD2 identical over 7 bases. The CDR3 has 16 residues. CDR1 is LGHDT, CDR2 YNNKEL, per germline (reference sequence). J gave up 2 bases and V 3 bases, and 8 bases lay outside the gene matches. For the CDR3, the DNA is TGTGCCAGCAGCCAGTCGCTAGCGGAGTCCACAGATACGCAGTATTTT. Translation gives CASSQSLAESTDTQYF.

V is TRBV19 and J is TRBJ2-7; D perhaps matches TRBD1 (5 bases). There are 12 residues in the CDR3. The germline V and J ends were trimmed by 4 bases and 7 bases, with 11 bases remaining between them. The germline V gene encodes CDR1 LNHDA and CDR2 SQIVND (reference sequence). The CDR3 nucleotides read TGTGCCAGTAGTAACCCTCCAGGGGAGCAGTACTTC. It specifies CASSNPPGEQYF.

This clonotype is categorized as large. The rearrangement joins TRBV28 to TRBJ2-7, with D possibly TRBD1 on 7 matching bases. Germline loops: CDR1 MDHEN, CDR2 SYDVKM. The CDR3 loop spans 14 amino acids. Trimming shortened V by 3 bases and J by 6 bases, and 15 bases separated the two germline ends. CDR3 in amino acids: CASSLAAGGFEQYF. The CDR3 DNA follows: TGTGCCAGCAGTTTGGCAGCAGGGGGGTTCGAGCAGTACTTC.

Sample share makes this clonotype large (0.1 to 1%). This sequence joins TRBV29-1 and TRBJ1-2; D remains unclear. V lost 5 bases and J lost 2, with 12 bases in between. The length of the CDR3 is 13 residues. Germline loops: CDR1 SQVTM, CDR2 ANQGSEA. The CDR3 reads CSVKGGANYGYTF. In nucleotides, the CDR3 is TGCAGCGTTAAAGGTGGCGCAAACTATGGCTACACCTTC.

This clonotype ranks as medium-sized. This likely comes from a read error, as the CDR3 has no conserved phenylalanine or tryptophan at its end. The V and J genes are TRBV28 and TRBJ2-2, with D possibly TRBD2 on 6 matching bases. CDR3 length: 13 residues. CDR1 and CDR2 from the germline V gene are MDHEN and SYDVKM. Trimming pared 3 bases from V and 8 bases from J, leaving 10 bases between. CDR3 sequence reads: CASSFRGTGELFL. In DNA, the CDR3 is TGTGCCAGCAGTTTCCGGGGGACTGGGGAGCTGTTTCTT.

In its sample, this clonotype ranks as large (0.1 to 1%). The rearrangement joins TRBV4-1 to TRBJ2-3; 7 nucleotides align to TRBD2. This CDR3 has 12 residues. With 1 base clipped from V and 13 bases from J, the junction kept 5 bases outside the gene matches. Germline loops: CDR1 MGHRA, CDR2 YSYEKL. CDR3 bases: TGCGCCAGCAGCCAAGTCGGGGGAGGGAAGTATTTT. Amino acid sequence: CASSQVGGGKYF.

This clonotype appeared a single time. This likely traces to a read error, being one base from a far larger clone. The rearrangement uses TRBV28 and TRBJ2-5; no reliable D call. The CDR3 extends over 14 amino acids. Per the germline V gene, CDR1 is MDHEN and CDR2 is SYDVKM. As DNA, the CDR3 is TGTGGCAGCAGTTTAGGATCAGGATTTGCGACCCAGTACTTC. Translation: CGSSLGSGFATQYF.

Within the sample, this clonotype is medium-sized. This chain joins TRBV10-3 and TRBJ1-2, with D possibly TRBD1 on 5 matching bases. The CDR3 is 12 residues long. Germline values: CDR1 ENHRY, CDR2 SYGVKD. V was trimmed by 9 bases and J by 8 bases, leaving 16 bases between them. CDR3: CAIGAGRIGYTF. The CDR3 DNA is TGTGCCATAGGGGCAGGGAGGATCGGCTACACCTTC.

The chain couples TRBV5-4 to TRBJ2-7; no clear D. Trimming pared 0 bases from V and 5 bases from J, leaving 12 bases between. Germline V gene lookup returns CDR1 SGHNT and CDR2 YYREEE (reference sequence). The length of the CDR3 is 14 residues. The CDR3 reads CASSLGGSTNEQYF. The DNA for the CDR3 is TGTGCCAGCAGCTTGGGGGGAAGTACGAACGAGCAGTACTTC.

The chain combines TRBV5-5 with TRBJ1-5; no definite D call. The CDR3 loop spans 14 amino acids. Germline V CDR1 and CDR2: SGHKS, YYEKEE (reference sequence). The ends were cut back, 1 base at V and 5 bases at J, with 10 bases in the middle. In DNA form, the CDR3 reads TGTGCCAGCAGCTTGTTCAAGGAGGATCAGCCCCAGCATTTT. Its translation: CASSLFKEDQPQHF.

By share of the sample, this clonotype is large (0.1 to 1%). The rearrangement links TRBV19 to TRBJ2-1, with D perhaps TRBD2 (5 bases). The CDR3 is 16 amino acids. Germline lookup yields CDR1 LNHDA and CDR2 SQIVND (reference sequence). Trimming removed 4 bases at V and 0 bases at J, with 13 bases between. The CDR3, as DNA: TGTGCCAGTAGTACTTGGCGGGTCAGCTCCTACAATGAGCAGTTCTTC. It translates to CASSTWRVSSYNEQFF.